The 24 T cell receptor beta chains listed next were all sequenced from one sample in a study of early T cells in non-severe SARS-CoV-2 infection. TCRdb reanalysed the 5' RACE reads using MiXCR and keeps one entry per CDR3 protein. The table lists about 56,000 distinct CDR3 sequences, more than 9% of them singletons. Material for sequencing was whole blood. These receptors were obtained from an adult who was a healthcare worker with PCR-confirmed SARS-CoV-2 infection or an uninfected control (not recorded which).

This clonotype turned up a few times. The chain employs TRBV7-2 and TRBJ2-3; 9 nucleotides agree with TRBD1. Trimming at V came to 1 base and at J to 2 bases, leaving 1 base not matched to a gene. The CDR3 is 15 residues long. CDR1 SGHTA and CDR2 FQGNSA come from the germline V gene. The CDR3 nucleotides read TGTGCCAGCAGCTTAGGGGACAGGGTCACAGATACGCAGTATTTT. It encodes CASSLGDRVTDTQYF.

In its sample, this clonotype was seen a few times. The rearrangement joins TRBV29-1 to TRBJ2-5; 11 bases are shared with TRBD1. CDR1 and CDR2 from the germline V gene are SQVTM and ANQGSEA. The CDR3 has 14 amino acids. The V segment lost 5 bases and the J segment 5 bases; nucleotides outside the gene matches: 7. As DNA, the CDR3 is TGCAGCGTTCCCGGGACAGGGGGAAGGGAGACCCAGTACTTC. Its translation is CSVPGTGGRETQYF.

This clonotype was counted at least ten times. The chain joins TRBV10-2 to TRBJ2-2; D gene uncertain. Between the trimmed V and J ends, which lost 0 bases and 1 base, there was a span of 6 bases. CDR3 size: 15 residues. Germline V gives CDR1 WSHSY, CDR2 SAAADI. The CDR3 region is CASSESLQNTGELFF. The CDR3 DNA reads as TGCGCCAGCAGTGAGTCTTTGCAGAACACCGGGGAGCTGTTTTTT.

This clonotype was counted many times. CDR3 residues: CASRGPGQGWKFGANVLTF. The DNA for the CDR3 is TGTGCCAGCAGGGGGCCGGGACAGGGTTGGAAGTTTGGGGCCAACGTCCTGACTTTC. The chain combines TRBV7-3 with TRBJ2-6, with TRBD1 identical over 9 bases. The trim removed 6 bases at V and 3 bases at J, leaving 15 bases unmatched. This CDR3 has 19 residues. Germline assignment: CDR1 SGHTA and CDR2 FQGTGA.

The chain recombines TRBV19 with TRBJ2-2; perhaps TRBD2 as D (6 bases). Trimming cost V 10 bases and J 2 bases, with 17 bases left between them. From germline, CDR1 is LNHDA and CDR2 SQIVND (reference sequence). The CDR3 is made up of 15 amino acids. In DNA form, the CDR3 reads TGTGCCACCCCCCGGCTAGCGCTAAACACCGGGGAGCTGTTTTTT. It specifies CATPRLALNTGELFF.

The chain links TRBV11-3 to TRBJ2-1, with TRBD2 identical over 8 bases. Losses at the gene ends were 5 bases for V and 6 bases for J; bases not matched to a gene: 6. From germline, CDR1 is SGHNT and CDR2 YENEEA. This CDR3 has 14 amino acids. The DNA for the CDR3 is TGTGCCAGCAGCCAGCGGGGGAGGGCCAATGAGCAGTTCTTC. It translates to CASSQRGRANEQFF. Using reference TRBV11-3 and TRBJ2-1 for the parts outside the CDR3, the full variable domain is EAGVVQSPRYKIIEKKQPVAFWCNPISGHNTLYWYLQNLGQGPELLIRYENEEAVDDSQLPKDRFSAERLKGVDSTLKIQPAELGDSAVYLCASSQRGRANEQFFGPGTRLTVL.

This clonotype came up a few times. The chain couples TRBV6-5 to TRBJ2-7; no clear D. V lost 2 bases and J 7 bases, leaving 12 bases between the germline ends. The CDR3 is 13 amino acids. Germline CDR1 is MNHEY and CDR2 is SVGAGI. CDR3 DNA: TGTGCCAGCAGTTACACCCCTAGTTTGGAGCAGTACTTC. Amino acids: CASSYTPSLEQYF.

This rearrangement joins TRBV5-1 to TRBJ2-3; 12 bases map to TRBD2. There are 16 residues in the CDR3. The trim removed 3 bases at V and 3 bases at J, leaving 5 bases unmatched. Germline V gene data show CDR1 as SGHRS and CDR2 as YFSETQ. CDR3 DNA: TGCGCCAGCAGCTCCCTACTAGCGGGAGGAACAGATACGCAGTATTTT. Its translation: CASSSLLAGGTDTQYF.

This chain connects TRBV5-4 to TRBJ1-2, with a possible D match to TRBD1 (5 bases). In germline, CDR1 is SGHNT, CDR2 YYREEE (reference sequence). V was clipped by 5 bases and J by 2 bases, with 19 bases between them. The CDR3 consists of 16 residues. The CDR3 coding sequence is TGTGCCAGCAGTAAACCGACCGCGACAGCCAACTATGGCTACACCTTC. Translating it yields CASSKPTATANYGYTF.

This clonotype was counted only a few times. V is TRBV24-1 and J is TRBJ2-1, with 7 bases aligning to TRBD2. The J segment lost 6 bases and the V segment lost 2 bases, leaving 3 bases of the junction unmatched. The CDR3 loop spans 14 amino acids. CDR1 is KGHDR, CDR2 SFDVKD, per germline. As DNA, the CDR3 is TGTGCCACCAGTGATTCGACTAGCAGCAATGAGCAGTTCTTC. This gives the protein CATSDSTSSNEQFF.

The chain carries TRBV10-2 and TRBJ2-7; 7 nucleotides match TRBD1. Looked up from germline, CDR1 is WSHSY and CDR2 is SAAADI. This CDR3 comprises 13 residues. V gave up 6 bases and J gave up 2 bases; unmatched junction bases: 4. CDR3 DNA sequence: TGCGCCAGCAGACAGGGGTCAACCTACGAGCAGTACTTC. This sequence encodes CASRQGSTYEQYF.

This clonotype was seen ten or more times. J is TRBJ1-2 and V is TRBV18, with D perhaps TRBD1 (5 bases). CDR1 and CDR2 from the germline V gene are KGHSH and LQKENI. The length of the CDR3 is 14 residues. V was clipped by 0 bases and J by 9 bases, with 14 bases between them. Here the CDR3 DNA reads TGTGCCAGCTCACCACCGTCAGGGTTTTATAGCTACACCTTC. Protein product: CASSPPSGFYSYTF.

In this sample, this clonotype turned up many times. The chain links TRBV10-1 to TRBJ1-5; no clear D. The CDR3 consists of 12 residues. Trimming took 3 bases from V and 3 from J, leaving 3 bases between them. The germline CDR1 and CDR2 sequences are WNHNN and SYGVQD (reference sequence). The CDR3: CASSDNNQPQHF. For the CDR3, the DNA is TGCGCCAGCAGTGACAACAATCAGCCCCAGCATTTT.

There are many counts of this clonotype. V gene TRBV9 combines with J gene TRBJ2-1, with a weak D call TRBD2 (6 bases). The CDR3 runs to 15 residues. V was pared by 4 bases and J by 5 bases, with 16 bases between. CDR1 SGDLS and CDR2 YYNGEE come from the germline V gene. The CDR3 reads CASSHGGTINNEQFF. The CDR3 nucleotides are TGTGCCAGCAGCCATGGCGGGACCATCAACAATGAGCAGTTCTTC.

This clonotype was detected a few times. CDR3 nucleotides: TGTGCCAGCAGCGGACGAGGAGCGGGATTTGGTGAGCAGTTCTTC. Translating gives CASSGRGAGFGEQFF. The chain joins TRBV7-3 to TRBJ2-1, with 7 bases identical to TRBD2. Germline loops: CDR1 SGHTA, CDR2 FQGTGA. The CDR3 totals 15 residues. Trimming cost V 5 bases and J 9 bases; bases outside gene matches: 13.

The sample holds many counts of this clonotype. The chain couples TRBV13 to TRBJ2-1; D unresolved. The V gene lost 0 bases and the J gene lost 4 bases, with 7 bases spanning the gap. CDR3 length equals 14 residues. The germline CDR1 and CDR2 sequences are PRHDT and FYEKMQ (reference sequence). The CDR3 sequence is CASSLGGFYNEQFF. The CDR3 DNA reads TGTGCCAGCAGCTTAGGGGGGTTTTACAATGAGCAGTTCTTC.

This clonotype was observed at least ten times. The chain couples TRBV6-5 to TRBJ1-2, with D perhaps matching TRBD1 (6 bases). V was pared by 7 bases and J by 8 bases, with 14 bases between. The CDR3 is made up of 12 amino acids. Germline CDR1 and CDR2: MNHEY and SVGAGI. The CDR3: CASISWGAGYTF. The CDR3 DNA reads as TGTGCCAGCATTTCATGGGGGGCCGGCTACACCTTC.

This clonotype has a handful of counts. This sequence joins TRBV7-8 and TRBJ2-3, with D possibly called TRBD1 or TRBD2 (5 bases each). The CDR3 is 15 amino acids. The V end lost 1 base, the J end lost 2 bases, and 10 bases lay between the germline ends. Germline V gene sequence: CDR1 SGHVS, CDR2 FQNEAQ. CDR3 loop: CASSLGDPDTDTQYF. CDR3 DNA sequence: TGTGCCAGCAGCTTAGGGGACCCGGACACAGATACGCAGTATTTT.

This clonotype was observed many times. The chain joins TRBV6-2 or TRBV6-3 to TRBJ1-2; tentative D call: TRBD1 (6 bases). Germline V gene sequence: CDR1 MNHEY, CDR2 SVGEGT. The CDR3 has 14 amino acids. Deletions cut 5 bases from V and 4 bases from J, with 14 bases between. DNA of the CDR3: TGTGCCAGCAGTCTCCCGACAGGAATCTATGGCTACACCTTC. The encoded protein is CASSLPTGIYGYTF.

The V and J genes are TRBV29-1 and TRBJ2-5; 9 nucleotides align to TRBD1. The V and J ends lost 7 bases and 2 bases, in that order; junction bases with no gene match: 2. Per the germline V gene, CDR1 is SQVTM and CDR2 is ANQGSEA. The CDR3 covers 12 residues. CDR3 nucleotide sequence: TGCAGCGCCGGGACAGGGCAAGAGACCCAGTACTTC. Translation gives CSAGTGQETQYF.

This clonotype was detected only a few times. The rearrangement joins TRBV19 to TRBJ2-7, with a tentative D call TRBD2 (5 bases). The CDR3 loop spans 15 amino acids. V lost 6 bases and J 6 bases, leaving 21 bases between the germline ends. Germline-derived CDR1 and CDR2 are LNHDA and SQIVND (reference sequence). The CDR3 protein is CASRYSDRGSPEQYF. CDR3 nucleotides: TGTGCCAGTAGATATTCGGACCGGGGAAGTCCCGAGCAGTACTTC. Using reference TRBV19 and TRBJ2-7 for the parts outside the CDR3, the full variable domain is DGGITQSPKYLFRKEGQNVTLSCEQNLNHDAMYWYRQDPGQGLRLIYYSQIVNDFQKGDIAEGYSVSREKKESFPLTVTSAQKNPTAFYLCASRYSDRGSPEQYFGPGTRLTVT.

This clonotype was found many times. The CDR3 protein is CASSSGLAGWNEQFF. For the CDR3, the DNA is TGTGCCAGCAGCTCCGGACTAGCGGGCTGGAATGAGCAGTTCTTC. The chain carries TRBV7-2 and TRBJ2-1; 11 bases are a match to TRBD2. The V gene end was trimmed by 4 bases and the J gene end by 7 bases; junction bases not matched to a gene: 6. Germline CDR1 reads SGHTA; CDR2 reads FQGNSA. This CDR3 is 15 amino acids long.

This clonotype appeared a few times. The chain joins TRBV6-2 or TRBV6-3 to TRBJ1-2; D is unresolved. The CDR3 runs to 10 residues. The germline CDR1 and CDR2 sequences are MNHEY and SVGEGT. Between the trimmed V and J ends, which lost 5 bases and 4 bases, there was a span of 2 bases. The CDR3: CASSVYGYTF. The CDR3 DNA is TGTGCCAGCAGTGTCTATGGCTACACCTTC.

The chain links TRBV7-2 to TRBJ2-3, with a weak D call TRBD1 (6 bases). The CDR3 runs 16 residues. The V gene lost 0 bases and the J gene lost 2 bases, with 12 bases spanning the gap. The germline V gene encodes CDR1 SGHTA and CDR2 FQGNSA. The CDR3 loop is CASSLARAGDTDTQYF. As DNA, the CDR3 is TGTGCCAGCAGCTTAGCGCGGGCAGGGGACACAGATACGCAGTATTTT.